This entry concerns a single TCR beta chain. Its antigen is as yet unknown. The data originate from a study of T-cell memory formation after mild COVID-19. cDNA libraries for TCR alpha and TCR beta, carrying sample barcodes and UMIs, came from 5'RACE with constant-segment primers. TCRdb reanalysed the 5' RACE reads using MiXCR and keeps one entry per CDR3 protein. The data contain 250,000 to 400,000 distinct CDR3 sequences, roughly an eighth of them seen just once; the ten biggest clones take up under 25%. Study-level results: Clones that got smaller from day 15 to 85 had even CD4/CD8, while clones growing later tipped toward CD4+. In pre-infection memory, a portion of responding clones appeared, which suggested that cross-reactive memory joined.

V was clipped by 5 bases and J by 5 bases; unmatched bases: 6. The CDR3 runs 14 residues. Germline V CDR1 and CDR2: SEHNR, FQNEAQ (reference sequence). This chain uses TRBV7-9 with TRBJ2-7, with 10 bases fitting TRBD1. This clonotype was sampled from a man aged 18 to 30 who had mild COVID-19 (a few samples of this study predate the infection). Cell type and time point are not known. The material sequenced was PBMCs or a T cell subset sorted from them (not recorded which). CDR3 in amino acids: CASSISGTGDEQYF. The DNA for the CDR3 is TGTGCCAGCAGCATTTCCGGGACAGGGGACGAGCAGTACTTC.